The present entry profiles one TCR beta chain with its context. Its target is not known. Between the trimmed V and J ends, which lost 5 bases and 3 bases, there was a span of 29 bases. This CDR3 comprises 20 residues. The germline V gene has CDR1 MNHEY and CDR2 SVGEGT. The data originate from a study of T cell responses to AZD1222 COVID-19 vaccine. Across the whole study: Analyses pooled second doses at about 4 or about 12 weeks.

Assay used: immunoSEQ multiplex PCR; TCRdb lists only in-frame clones, some missing. The sample consists of more than 60,000 clones, less than 90% of them appearing once. Study findings and constraints: The sample set comprised mostly white British donors with more females, and clonal diversity was possibly underestimated. Breadth and depth of Spike-specific TCRs rose after two AZD1222 doses. Per reports, nearly half of all spike-specific TCRs target regions that are unmutated in variants.

Here the sequenced sample was peripheral blood, taken on day 0 of AZD1222 vaccination. V and J are TRBV6-2 or TRBV6-3 and TRBJ2-1; D perhaps matches TRBD2 (6 bases). This receptor was taken from an adult in good health. The CDR3 region has the DNA TGTGCCAGCAGTAAAGACTCCATCCACCGACTAGGAGGGGTCTACAATGAGCAGTTCTTC. Translation gives CASSKDSIHRLGGVYNEQFF.